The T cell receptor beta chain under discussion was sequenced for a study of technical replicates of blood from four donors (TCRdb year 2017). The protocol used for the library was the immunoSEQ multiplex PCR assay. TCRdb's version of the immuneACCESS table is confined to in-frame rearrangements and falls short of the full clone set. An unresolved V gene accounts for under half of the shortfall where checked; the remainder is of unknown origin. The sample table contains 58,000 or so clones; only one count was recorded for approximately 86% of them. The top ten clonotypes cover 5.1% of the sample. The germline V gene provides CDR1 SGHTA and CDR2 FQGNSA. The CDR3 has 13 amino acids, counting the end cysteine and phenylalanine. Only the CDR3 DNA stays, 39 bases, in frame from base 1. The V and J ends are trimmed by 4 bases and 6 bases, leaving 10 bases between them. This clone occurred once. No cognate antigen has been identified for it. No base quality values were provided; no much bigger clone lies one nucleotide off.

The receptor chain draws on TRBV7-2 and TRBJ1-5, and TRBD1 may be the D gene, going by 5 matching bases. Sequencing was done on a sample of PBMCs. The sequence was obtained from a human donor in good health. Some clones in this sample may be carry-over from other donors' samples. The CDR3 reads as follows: CASSSQGGQPQHF. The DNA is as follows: TGTGCCAGCAGCTCTCAGGGCGGTCAGCCCCAGCATTTT.